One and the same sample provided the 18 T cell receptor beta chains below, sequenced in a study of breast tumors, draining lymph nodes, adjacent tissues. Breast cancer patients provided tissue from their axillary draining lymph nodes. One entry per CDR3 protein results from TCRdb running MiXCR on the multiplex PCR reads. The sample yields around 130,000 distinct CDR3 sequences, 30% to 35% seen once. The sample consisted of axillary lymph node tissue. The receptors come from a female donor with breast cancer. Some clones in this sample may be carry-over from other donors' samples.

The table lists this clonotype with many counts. For the CDR3, the DNA is TGCAGTGCTCCCGGGACAGGTTACACCGGGGAGCTGTTTTTT. It encodes CSAPGTGYTGELFF. V usage is TRBV20-1 and J usage is TRBJ2-2; 8 bases fit TRBD1. The germline gives CDR1 DFQATT, CDR2 SNEGSKA (reference sequence). This CDR3 has 14 residues. The V segment lost 5 bases and the J segment 3 bases; nucleotides outside the gene matches: 5.

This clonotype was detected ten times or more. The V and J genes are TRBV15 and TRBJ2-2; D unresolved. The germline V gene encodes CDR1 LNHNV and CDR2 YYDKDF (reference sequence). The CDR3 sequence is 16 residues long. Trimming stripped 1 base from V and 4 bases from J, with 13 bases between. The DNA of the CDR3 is TGTGCCACCAGCAGAGCCGTAACTGGAAGCACCGGGGAGCTGTTTTTT. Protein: CATSRAVTGSTGELFF.

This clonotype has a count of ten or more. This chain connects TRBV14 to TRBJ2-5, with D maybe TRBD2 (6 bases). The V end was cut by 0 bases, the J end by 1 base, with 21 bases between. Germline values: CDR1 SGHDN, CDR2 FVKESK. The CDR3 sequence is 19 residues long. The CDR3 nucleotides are TGTGCCAGCAGCCAAGAATACAGGACATCTGTCGGGGGCCAAGAGACCCAGTACTTC. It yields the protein CASSQEYRTSVGGQETQYF. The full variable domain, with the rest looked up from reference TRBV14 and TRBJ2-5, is EAGVTQFPSHSVIEKGQTVTLRCDPISGHDNLYWYRRVMGKEIKFLLHFVKESKQDESGMPNNRFLAERTGGTYSTLKVQPAELEDSGVYFCASSQEYRTSVGGQETQYFGPGTRLLVL.

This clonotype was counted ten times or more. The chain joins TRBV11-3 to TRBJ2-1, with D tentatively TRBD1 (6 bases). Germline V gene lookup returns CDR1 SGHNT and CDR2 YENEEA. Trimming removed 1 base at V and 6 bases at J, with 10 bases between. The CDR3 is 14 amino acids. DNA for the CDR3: TGTGCCAGCAGCTTAGGGCAACAGGGCAATGAGCAGTTCTTC. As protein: CASSLGQQGNEQFF.

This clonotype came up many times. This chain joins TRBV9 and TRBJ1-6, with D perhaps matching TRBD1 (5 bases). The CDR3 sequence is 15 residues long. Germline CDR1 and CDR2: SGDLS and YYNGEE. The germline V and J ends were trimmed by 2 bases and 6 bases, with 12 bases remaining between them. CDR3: CASSVHGAANSPLHF. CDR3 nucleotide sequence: TGTGCCAGCAGCGTTCATGGGGCGGCTAATTCACCCCTCCACTTT. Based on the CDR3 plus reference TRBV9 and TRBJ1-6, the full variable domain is DSGVTQTPKHLITATGQRVTLRCSPRSGDLSVYWYQQSLDQGLQFLIQYYNGEERAKGNILERFSAQQFPDLHSELNLSSLELGDSALYFCASSVHGAANSPLHFGNGTRLTVT.

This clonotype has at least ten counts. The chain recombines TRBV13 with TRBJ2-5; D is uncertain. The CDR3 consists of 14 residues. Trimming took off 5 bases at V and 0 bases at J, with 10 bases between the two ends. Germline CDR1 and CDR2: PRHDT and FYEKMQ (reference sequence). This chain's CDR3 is CASSPQDHQETQYF. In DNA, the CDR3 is TGTGCCAGCAGCCCCCAAGACCACCAAGAGACCCAGTACTTC.

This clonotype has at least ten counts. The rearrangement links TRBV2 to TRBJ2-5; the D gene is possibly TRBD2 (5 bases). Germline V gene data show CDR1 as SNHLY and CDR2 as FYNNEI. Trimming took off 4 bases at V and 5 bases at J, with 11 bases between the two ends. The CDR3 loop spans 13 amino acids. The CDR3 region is CASSVNGGETQYF. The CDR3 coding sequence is TGTGCCAGCAGTGTAAACGGCGGGGAGACCCAGTACTTC.

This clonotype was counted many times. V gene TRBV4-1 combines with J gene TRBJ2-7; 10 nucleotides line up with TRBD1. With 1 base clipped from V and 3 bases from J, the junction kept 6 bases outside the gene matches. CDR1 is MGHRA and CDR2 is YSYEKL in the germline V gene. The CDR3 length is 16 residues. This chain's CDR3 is CASSQGPGTGDYEQYF. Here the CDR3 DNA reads TGCGCCAGCAGCCAAGGTCCCGGGACAGGGGACTACGAGCAGTACTTC.

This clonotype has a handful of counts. CDR3 DNA sequence: TGTGCCAGCAGGCCCACTAACGCCGGGGAGCTGTTTTTT. Amino acid sequence: CASRPTNAGELFF. V is TRBV5-6 and J is TRBJ2-2; D call uncertain. CDR1 SGHDT and CDR2 YYEEEE come from the germline V gene. V was clipped by 5 bases and J by 6 bases, with 11 bases between them. CDR3 length: 13 residues.

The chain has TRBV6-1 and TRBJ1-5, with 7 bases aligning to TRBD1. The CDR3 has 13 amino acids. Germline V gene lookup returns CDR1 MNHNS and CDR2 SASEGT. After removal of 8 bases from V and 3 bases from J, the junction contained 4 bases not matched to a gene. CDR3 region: CASLQGNNQPQHF. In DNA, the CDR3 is TGTGCCAGCTTACAGGGGAACAATCAGCCCCAGCATTTT.

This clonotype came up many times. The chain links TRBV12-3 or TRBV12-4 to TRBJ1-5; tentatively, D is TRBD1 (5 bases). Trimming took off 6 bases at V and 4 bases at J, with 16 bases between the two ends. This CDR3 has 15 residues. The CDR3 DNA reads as TGTGCCAGCAGCGATAAGGGGCTGCAGAATCAGCCCCAGCATTTT. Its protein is CASSDKGLQNQPQHF.

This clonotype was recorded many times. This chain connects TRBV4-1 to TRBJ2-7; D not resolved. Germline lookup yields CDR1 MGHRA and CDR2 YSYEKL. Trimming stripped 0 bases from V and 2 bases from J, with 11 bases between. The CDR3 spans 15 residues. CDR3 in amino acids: CASSQDRYGTYEQYV. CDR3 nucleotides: TGCGCCAGCAGCCAAGATCGGTACGGCACCTACGAGCAGTACGTC.

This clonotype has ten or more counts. The CDR3 DNA reads as TGTGCCAGCAGTGAGCGCCCCAGTTTTGGCACAGATACGCAGTATTTT. It translates to CASSERPSFGTDTQYF. The J gene is TRBJ2-3, the V gene TRBV6-4; D is unclear. Germline V gene lookup returns CDR1 MRHNA and CDR2 SNTAGT. With 3 bases removed from V and 1 base from J, the gap between germline ends came to 14 bases. The CDR3 sequence is 16 residues long.

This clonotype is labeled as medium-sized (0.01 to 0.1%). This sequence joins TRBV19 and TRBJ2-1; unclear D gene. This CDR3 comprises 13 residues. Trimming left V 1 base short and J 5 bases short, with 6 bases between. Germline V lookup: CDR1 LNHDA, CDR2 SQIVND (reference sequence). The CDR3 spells CASSIVGNNEQFF. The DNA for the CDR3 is TGTGCCAGTAGTATAGTTGGGAACAATGAGCAGTTCTTC.

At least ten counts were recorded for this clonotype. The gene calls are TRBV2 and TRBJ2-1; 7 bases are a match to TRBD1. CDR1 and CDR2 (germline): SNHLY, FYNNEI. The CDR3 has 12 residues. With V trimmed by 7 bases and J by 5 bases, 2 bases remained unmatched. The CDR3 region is CASNGQDNEQFF. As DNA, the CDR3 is TGTGCCAGCAACGGACAGGACAATGAGCAGTTCTTC.

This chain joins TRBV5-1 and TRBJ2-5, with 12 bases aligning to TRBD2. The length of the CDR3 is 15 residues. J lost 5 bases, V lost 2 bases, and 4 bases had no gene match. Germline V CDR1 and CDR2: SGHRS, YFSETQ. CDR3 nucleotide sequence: TGCGCCAGCAGCTTTACTAGCGGGGGGATGGAGACCCAGTACTTC. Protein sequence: CASSFTSGGMETQYF. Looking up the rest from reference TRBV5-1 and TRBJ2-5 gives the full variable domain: KAGVTQTPRYLIKTRGQQVTLSCSPISGHRSVSWYQQTPGQGLQFLFEYFSETQRNKGNFPGRFSGRQFSNSRSEMNVSTLELGDSALYLCASSFTSGGMETQYFGPGTRLLVL.

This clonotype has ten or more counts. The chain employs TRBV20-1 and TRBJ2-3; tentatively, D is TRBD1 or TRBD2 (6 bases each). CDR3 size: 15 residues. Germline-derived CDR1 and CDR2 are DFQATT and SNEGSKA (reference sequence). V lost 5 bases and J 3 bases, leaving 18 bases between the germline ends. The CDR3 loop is CSAPPGAKRTDTQYF. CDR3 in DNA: TGCAGTGCTCCCCCGGGGGCCAAAAGGACAGATACGCAGTATTTT.

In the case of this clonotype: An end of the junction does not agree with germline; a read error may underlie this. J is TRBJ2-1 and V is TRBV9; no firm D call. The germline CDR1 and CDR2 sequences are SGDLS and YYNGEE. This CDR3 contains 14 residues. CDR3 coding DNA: TGTGCCAGCAGCATGCTATCCGGTAAGGGTGAGCGGTTCTTC. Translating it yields CASSMLSGKGERFF.